Sequencing of this TCR beta chain was carried out in a study of shared clonotypes between healthy human individuals. Study overall: The study drew on a couple of women and three men aged 18 to 49 as donors.

V shed 5 bases and J shed 0 bases, with 20 bases lying between them. This CDR3 is built from 18 residues. Germline-derived CDR1 and CDR2 are SEHNR and FQNEAQ (reference sequence). Measured with immunoSEQ multiplex PCR; TCRdb has only the in-frame clones, and not every one. The profile shows some 2,000,000 clones, almost 96% of them singletons. Findings and caveats of the study: Generally, naive subsets came out with larger estimated richness than memory subsets. Exclusively blood specimens were collected; tissue repertoires likely differ.

Regarding this clone: Its antigen is not identified.

V usage is TRBV7-9 and J usage is TRBJ2-4; D gene ambiguous. Input material: naive CD4+ T cells sorted from blood. Documented subset: CD45RA+ positively selected. The TCR originated in a man between 18 and 35 years old in good health. In nucleotides, the CDR3 is TGTGCCAGCAGCCCCCTTGTCGGCACCGCTCTAGCCAAAAACATTCAGTACTTC. This sequence encodes CASSPLVGTALAKNIQYF.